This T cell receptor beta chain was recovered during a study of blood T cell repertoires in COVID-19. Study summary: Collection of acute and convalescent COVID-19 samples took place in the United States, Italy and Spain. PBMCs, B-cell-depleted T cells, or T cells provided the cDNA or gDNA that made up the material.

This clone has only a few counts. In the study's own analysis: Amplification with reference gene primers provided the estimates of nucleated cell counts. Data came from immunoSEQ multiplex PCR; TCRdb stores just in-frame clones and leaves some out. D and trimming come from the DNA, and the V and J calls and clone size come from that table. The sample contains tens of thousands of clones, around four fifths of which appear only once. The CDR3 runs to 14 residues. Germline loops: CDR1 MNHEY, CDR2 SVGAGI. The junction had 4 bases not matched to a gene; V was cut back by 5 bases and J by 4 bases. The V and J genes are TRBV6-5 and TRBJ2-3; 9 nucleotides agree with TRBD1. The sample consisted of peripheral blood. This TCR derives from a woman aged 55-70 years with acute or convalescent COVID-19. Written as DNA, the CDR3 is TGTGCCAGCAGTCGCCGGACAGGGGCAGATACGCAGTATTTT. It is translated as CASSRRTGADTQYF.